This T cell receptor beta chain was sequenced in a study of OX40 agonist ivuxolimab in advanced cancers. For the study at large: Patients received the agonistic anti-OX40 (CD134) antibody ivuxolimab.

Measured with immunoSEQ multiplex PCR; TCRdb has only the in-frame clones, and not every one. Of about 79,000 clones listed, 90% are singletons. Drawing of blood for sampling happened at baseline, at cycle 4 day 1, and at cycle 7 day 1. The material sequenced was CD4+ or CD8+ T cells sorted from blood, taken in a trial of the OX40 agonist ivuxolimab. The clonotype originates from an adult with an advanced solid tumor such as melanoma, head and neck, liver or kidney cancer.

For the CDR3, the DNA is TGTGCCAGCAGCCAAGATAGCGCTAGCGGGGGTCACGCCTACGAGCAGTACTTC. Its translation: CASSQDSASGGHAYEQYF. The J gene is TRBJ2-7, the V gene TRBV4-2; 10 bases are shared with TRBD2. The CDR3 loop spans 18 amino acids. J was trimmed by 2 bases and V by 0 bases; bases with no gene match: 10. The germline V gene encodes CDR1 LGHNA and CDR2 YNFKEQ.